This T cell receptor (beta chain) was sequenced in a study of blood T cell repertoires in COVID-19. The data were produced by immunoSEQ multiplex PCR, yet TCRdb's version contains in-frame clones alone and is incomplete. The data hold about 210,000 clones, with about four fifths observed a single time. The CDR3 sequence is 14 residues long. J gave up 1 base and V 4 bases, and 3 bases lay outside the gene matches. CDR1 is SGHNT and CDR2 is YYREEE in the germline V gene (reference sequence). The receptor comes from a woman between 45 and 65 years old with acute or convalescent COVID-19. The V gene is TRBV5-4, the J gene TRBJ2-5; 8 bases agree with TRBD1. Sample: peripheral blood. The CDR3 coding sequence is TGTGCCAGCAGCCAGACAGGGGTCCAAGAGACCCAGTACTTC. As protein: CASSQTGVQETQYF.